This T cell receptor (beta chain) was retrieved from a study of blood T cells in healthy people across ages. Germline assignment: CDR1 MNHEY and CDR2 SMNVEV (reference sequence). The CDR3 runs 12 residues. Trimming took 3 bases from V and 5 from J, leaving 5 bases between them. This clonotype was picked up many times. Antigen specificity is unknown. Using a J-beta primer mix together with a sample-barcoded 5' primer, a second PCR was run for about 6 to 12 cycles. Each cDNA molecule received a tag from a template-switch adaptor that had 12 random nucleotides. TCRdb reprocessed the 5' RACE reads via MiXCR and lists one record per CDR3 protein. Of 600,000 to 1,000,000 distinct CDR3 sequences listed, roughly 64% are singletons. Findings and caveats of the study: As age increased, TCR beta diversity per million T cells fell in a roughly linear fashion. Long-lived and aged donors differed, with more naive CD4+ cells and higher diversity in the long-lived.

The specimen was blood. This TCR was sampled from a man in his thirties or forties in good health. The V gene is TRBV27, the J gene TRBJ1-5; D remains unclear. The CDR3 DNA follows: TGTGCCAGCAGTTTTTTGGATCAGCCCCAGCATTTT. Translated, it gives CASSFLDQPQHF.